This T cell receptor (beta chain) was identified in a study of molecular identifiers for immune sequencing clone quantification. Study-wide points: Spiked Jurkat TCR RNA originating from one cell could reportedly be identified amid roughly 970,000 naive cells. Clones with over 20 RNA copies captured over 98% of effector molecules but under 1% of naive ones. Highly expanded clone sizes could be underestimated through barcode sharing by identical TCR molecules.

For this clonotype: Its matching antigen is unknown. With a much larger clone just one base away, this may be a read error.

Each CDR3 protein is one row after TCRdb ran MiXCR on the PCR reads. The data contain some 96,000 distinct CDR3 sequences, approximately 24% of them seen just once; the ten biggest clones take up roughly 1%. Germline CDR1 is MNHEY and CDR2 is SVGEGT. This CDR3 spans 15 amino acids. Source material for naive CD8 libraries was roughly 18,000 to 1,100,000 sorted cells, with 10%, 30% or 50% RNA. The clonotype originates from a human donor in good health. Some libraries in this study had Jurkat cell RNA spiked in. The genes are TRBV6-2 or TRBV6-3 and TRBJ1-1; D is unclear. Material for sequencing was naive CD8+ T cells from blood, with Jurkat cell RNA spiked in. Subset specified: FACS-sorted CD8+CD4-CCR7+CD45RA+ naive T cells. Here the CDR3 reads CANSPDMVPHTEAFF. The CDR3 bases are TGTGCCAACAGTCCCGACATGGTCCCCCACACTGAAGCTTTCTTT.